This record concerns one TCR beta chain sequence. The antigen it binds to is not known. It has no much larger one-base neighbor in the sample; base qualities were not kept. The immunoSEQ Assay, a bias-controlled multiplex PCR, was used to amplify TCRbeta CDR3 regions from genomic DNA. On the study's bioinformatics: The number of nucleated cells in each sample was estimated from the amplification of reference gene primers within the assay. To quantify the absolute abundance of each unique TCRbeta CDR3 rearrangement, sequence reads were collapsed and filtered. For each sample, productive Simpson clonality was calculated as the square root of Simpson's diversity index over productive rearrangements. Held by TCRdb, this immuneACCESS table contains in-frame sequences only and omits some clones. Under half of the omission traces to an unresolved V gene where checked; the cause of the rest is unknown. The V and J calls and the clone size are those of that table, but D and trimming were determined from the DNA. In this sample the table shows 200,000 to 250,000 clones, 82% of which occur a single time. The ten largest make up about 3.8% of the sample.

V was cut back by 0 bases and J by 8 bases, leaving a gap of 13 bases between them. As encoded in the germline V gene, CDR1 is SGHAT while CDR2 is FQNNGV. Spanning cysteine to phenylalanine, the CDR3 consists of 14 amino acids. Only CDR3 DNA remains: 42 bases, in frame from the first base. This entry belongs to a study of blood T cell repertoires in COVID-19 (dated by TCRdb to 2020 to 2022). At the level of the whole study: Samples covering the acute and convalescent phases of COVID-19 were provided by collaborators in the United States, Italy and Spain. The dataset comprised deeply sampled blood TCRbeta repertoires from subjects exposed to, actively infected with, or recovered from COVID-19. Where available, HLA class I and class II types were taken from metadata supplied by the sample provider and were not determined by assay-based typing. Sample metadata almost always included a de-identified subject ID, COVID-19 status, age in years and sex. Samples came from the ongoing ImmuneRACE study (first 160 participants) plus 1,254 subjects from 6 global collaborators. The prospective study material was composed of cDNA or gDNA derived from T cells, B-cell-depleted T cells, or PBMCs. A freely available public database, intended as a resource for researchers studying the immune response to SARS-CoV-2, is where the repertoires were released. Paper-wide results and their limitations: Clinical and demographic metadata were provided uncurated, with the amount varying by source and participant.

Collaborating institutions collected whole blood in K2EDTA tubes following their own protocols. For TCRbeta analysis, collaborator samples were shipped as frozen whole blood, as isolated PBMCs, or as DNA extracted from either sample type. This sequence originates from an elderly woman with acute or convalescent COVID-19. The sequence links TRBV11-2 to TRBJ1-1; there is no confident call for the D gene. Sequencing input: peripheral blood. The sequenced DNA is TGTGCCAGCAGCTTAGATCGTCGGGTCTCGGAAGCTTTCTTT. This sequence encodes CASSLDRRVSEAFF.